This T cell receptor beta chain was sequenced in a study of cytomegalovirus exposure and HLA in healthy donors. Primers included in the PCR were 60 Vbeta and 13 Jbeta primers. This table comes from immunoSEQ multiplex PCR, and its TCRdb copy is limited to in-frame clones, with some not included. The data contain some 170,000 clones, roughly 80% of them seen just once; the ten biggest clones take up approximately 4.4%. Study-level results: Accurate prediction of HLA-A and HLA-B alleles (for most subjects) was reportedly achieved from TCR beta sequences. There were around 160 TCR beta chains listed as cytomegalovirus-associated.

Note on this clone: Its antigen is unknown.

Sequencing used PBMCs. The source is a woman under 30 in good health and CMV-seropositive.

DNA of the CDR3: TGTGCCAGCAGCTTAAGGCCCAATGAGCAGTTCTTC. It translates to CASSLRPNEQFF. The J gene is TRBJ2-1, the V gene TRBV7-3, with D uncertain. Deletions cut 1 base from V and 6 bases from J, with 4 bases between. The CDR3 is made up of 12 amino acids. From germline, CDR1 is SGHTA and CDR2 FQGTGA.